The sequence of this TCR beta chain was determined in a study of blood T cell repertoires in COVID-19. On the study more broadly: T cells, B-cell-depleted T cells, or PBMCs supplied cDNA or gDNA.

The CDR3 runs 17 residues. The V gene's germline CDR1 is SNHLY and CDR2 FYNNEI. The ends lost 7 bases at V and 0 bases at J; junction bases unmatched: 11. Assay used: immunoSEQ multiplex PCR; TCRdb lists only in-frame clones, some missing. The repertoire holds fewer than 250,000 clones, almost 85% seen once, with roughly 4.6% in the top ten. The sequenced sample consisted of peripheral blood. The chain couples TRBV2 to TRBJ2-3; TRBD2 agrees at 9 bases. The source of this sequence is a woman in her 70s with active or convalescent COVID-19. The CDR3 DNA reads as TGTGCCAGCAACCGGGCTAGCGGGATTCGGAGCACAGATACGCAGTATTTT. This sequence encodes CASNRASGIRSTDTQYF.